The 8 T cell receptor beta chains given below trace back to one sample, sequenced in a study of blood T cell repertoires in COVID-19. TCRdb's copy holds only in-frame clones and misses some; the assay was immunoSEQ multiplex PCR. The sample has some 67,000 clones, approximately 90% seen once. What was sequenced was peripheral blood. The receptors derive from an older woman with acute or convalescent COVID-19.

The V gene is TRBV4-2, the J gene TRBJ2-1, with D maybe TRBD1 (5 bases). Germline CDR1 is LGHNA and CDR2 is YNFKEQ. Trimming shortened V by 3 bases and J by 6 bases, and 12 bases separated the two germline ends. This CDR3 is 14 amino acids long. CDR3 sequence: CASSHPGIFNEQFF. CDR3 coding DNA: TGTGCCAGCAGCCACCCAGGGATTTTCAATGAGCAGTTCTTC.

The rearrangement uses TRBV7-9 and TRBJ2-7, with D perhaps TRBD2 (5 bases). The CDR3 extends over 13 amino acids. Germline CDR1 and CDR2: SEHNR and FQNEAQ (reference sequence). Trimming cost V 3 bases and J 6 bases, with 12 bases left between them. CDR3 DNA sequence: TGTGCCAGCAGCTTGCTGCAAGGGAGCGAGCAGTACGTC. It encodes CASSLLQGSEQYV.

This clone was counted a single time. The CDR3 here is CASRSDRAYGYTF. The DNA of the CDR3 is TGTGCCAGCAGATCGGACAGGGCCTATGGCTACACCTTC. The V and J genes are TRBV12-3 or TRBV12-4 and TRBJ1-2, with TRBD1 matching 8 bases. V was pared by 6 bases and J by 4 bases, with 4 bases of the junction left unmatched. The CDR3 covers 13 residues.

The CDR3 nucleotides are TGTGCCAGCAGTTATTCCCCGGGCACCGGGGAGCTGTTTTTT. Translated, it gives CASSYSPGTGELFF. The chain combines TRBV6-5 with TRBJ2-2; no clear D. The CDR3 is 14 residues long. Germline V gives CDR1 MNHEY, CDR2 SVGAGI. Trimming cost V 3 bases and J 4 bases, with 9 bases left between them.

The chain has TRBV19 and TRBJ2-1; tentative D call: TRBD1 (5 bases). The germline V and J ends were trimmed by 3 bases and 5 bases, with 11 bases remaining between them. The CDR3 spans 14 residues. CDR1 and CDR2 (germline): LNHDA, SQIVND (reference sequence). The CDR3 DNA reads TGTGCCAGTAGTATTGCCAGGGCTGACAATGAGCAGTTCTTC. Its translation is CASSIARADNEQFF.

This clone came up once. The gene calls are TRBV18 and TRBJ1-2; D is perhaps TRBD1 (5 bases). Trimming removed 3 bases at V and 4 bases at J, with 15 bases between. The CDR3 is made up of 15 amino acids. CDR1 KGHSH and CDR2 LQKENI come from the germline V gene. The chain's CDR3 is CASSPSGGIVYGYTF. The CDR3 DNA is TGTGCCAGCTCACCCTCCGGGGGTATAGTCTATGGCTACACCTTC.

The chain has TRBV9 and TRBJ2-1, with 10 bases aligning to TRBD2. This CDR3 is built from 16 residues. Germline CDR1 reads SGDLS; CDR2 reads YYNGEE. V was pared by 4 bases and J by 8 bases, with 12 bases of the junction left unmatched. CDR3 residues: CASSPGLASGIYEQFF. DNA for the CDR3: TGTGCCAGCAGCCCGGGACTAGCGAGTGGTATTTATGAGCAGTTCTTC.

V gene TRBV5-1 combines with J gene TRBJ1-2, with D tentatively TRBD1 (6 bases). The CDR3 has 12 residues. V was cut by 3 bases and J by 7 bases, with 10 bases left in between. Germline V CDR1 and CDR2: SGHRS, YFSETQ. CDR3 in DNA: TGCGCCAGCAGCTCCCAGGGGTCTGGCTACACCTTC. This codes for CASSSQGSGYTF. The whole variable domain, remainder taken from reference TRBV5-1 and TRBJ1-2, is KAGVTQTPRYLIKTRGQQVTLSCSPISGHRSVSWYQQTPGQGLQFLFEYFSETQRNKGNFPGRFSGRQFSNSRSEMNVSTLELGDSALYLCASSSQGSGYTFGSGTRLTVV.